Each of the 26 T cell receptor beta chains below was sequenced from the same sample in a study of blood T cell repertoires in COVID-19. The assay was immunoSEQ multiplex PCR, and TCRdb's table has in-frame clones only and misses some. The sample has roughly 280,000 clones, 85% to 90% seen once. The specimen was PBMCs or T cells enriched from blood (not recorded which). The receptors originated from a woman between 25 and 40 years old with acute COVID-19.

The table lists this clone with many counts. V usage is TRBV6-1 and J usage is TRBJ1-6, with 7 bases that match TRBD1. V shed 2 bases, J shed 5 bases, and the junction held 6 bases outside the gene matches. Germline CDR1 MNHNS, CDR2 SASEGT. This CDR3 is 16 amino acids long. The CDR3 DNA reads as TGTGCCAGCAGTGAACAGGGGGGTCTGAATAATTCACCCCTCCACTTT. Its translation: CASSEQGGLNNSPLHF.

This chain uses TRBV6-5 with TRBJ2-7, with D maybe TRBD2 (5 bases). Germline values: CDR1 MNHEY, CDR2 SVGAGI. CDR3 length equals 13 residues. Trimming shortened V by 6 bases and J by 4 bases, and 13 bases separated the two germline ends. The CDR3 protein is CASRDNGEYEQYF. As DNA, the CDR3 is TGTGCCAGCAGGGATAACGGGGAGTACGAGCAGTACTTC.

The chain couples TRBV15 to TRBJ2-1; 7 bases align to TRBD2. The CDR3 loop spans 12 amino acids. J gave up 9 bases and V 9 bases, and 8 bases lay outside the gene matches. Looked up from germline, CDR1 is LNHNV and CDR2 is YYDKDF (reference sequence). CDR3 DNA sequence: TGTGCCACTGGGGGGGTGAACACTGAGCAGTTCTTC. Its translation: CATGGVNTEQFF.

The V and J genes are TRBV28 and TRBJ1-5; D gene uncertain. Germline assignment: CDR1 MDHEN and CDR2 SYDVKM. V was trimmed by 9 bases and J by 4 bases, leaving 7 bases between them. CDR3 size: 11 residues. CDR3 bases: TGTGCCAGTAACAGAAATCAGCCCCAGCATTTT. Protein: CASNRNQPQHF.

The J gene is TRBJ1-1, the V gene TRBV19, with D perhaps matching TRBD1 (6 bases). The germline CDR1 and CDR2 sequences are LNHDA and SQIVND (reference sequence). The CDR3 loop spans 16 amino acids. Trimming shortened V by 3 bases and J by 1 base, and 15 bases separated the two germline ends. The CDR3 loop is CASSIRQGNRNTEAFF. The CDR3 DNA reads as TGTGCCAGTAGTATCCGGCAGGGGAACCGGAACACTGAAGCTTTCTTT. Full variable domain (remainder filled in from reference TRBV19 and TRBJ1-1): DGGITQSPKYLFRKEGQNVTLSCEQNLNHDAMYWYRQDPGQGLRLIYYSQIVNDFQKGDIAEGYSVSREKKESFPLTVTSAQKNPTAFYLCASSIRQGNRNTEAFFGQGTRLTVV.

This rearrangement joins TRBV28 to TRBJ2-3, with D possibly matching TRBD2 (5 bases). Per the germline V gene, CDR1 is MDHEN and CDR2 is SYDVKM. This CDR3 is 13 amino acids long. The ends were cut back, 1 base at V and 6 bases at J, with 8 bases in the middle. CDR3 protein: CASSLFREDTQYF. DNA of the CDR3: TGTGCCAGCAGTTTATTTAGGGAGGATACGCAGTATTTT.

The gene calls are TRBV27 and TRBJ1-4; 8 nucleotides match TRBD1. Trimming removed 8 bases from V and 7 bases from J; junction bases left unmatched: 6. From germline, CDR1 is MNHEY and CDR2 SMNVEV (reference sequence). The CDR3 contains 13 residues. CDR3 region: CASQGARSEKLFF. The CDR3 DNA reads as TGTGCCAGCCAGGGGGCAAGGAGTGAAAAACTGTTTTTT. The full variable domain, completed using reference TRBV27 and TRBJ1-4, is EAQVTQNPRYLITVTGKKLTVTCSQNMNHEYMSWYRQDPGLGLRQIYYSMNVEVTDKGDVPEGYKVSRKEKRNFPLILESPSPNQTSLYFCASQGARSEKLFFGSGTQLSVL.

This chain joins TRBV27 and TRBJ2-3; D possibly corresponds to TRBD1 (5 bases). The CDR3 length is 15 residues. The germline V gene has CDR1 MNHEY and CDR2 SMNVEV (reference sequence). Trimming stripped 0 bases from V and 12 bases from J, with 19 bases between. The CDR3 spells CASSLSIGAAFLQYF. The DNA of the CDR3 is TGTGCCAGCAGTTTATCGATTGGGGCAGCCTTTCTCCAGTATTTT.

V is TRBV27 and J is TRBJ2-6; the D gene is possibly TRBD1 (5 bases). There are 17 residues in the CDR3. V lost 3 bases and J 1 base, leaving 13 bases between the germline ends. Germline V gene lookup returns CDR1 MNHEY and CDR2 SMNVEV (reference sequence). CDR3 nucleotide sequence: TGTGCCAGCAGTTTCGTCAGACAGCTTTCTGGGGCCAACGTCCTGACTTTC. Protein sequence: CASSFVRQLSGANVLTF.

This clone appeared once. V is TRBV7-9 and J is TRBJ1-1, with D perhaps TRBD1 (5 bases). The V end was cut by 0 bases, the J end by 1 base, with 9 bases between. CDR3 size: 15 residues. The germline V gene has CDR1 SEHNR and CDR2 FQNEAQ (reference sequence). The CDR3, as DNA: TGTGCCAGCAGCTTAGCGGGACTCAGGAACACTGAAGCTTTCTTT. Protein product: CASSLAGLRNTEAFF.

This chain links TRBV27 with TRBJ2-5; 8 bases match TRBD2. Germline loops: CDR1 MNHEY, CDR2 SMNVEV (reference sequence). This CDR3 has 17 amino acids. Trimming removed 1 base from V and 0 bases from J; junction bases left unmatched: 7. Written as DNA, the CDR3 is TGTGCCAGCAGTTTATTCGGAGTAGCGGGGTACCAAGAGACCCAGTACTTC. This encodes CASSLFGVAGYQETQYF.

The CDR3 loop reads CASSQAAGVFAYEQYF. The CDR3 nucleotides are TGCGCCAGCAGCCAAGCAGCGGGCGTGTTTGCGTACGAGCAGTACTTC. The chain combines TRBV4-1 with TRBJ2-7, with a tentative D call TRBD2 (6 bases). Per the germline V gene, CDR1 is MGHRA and CDR2 is YSYEKL. The CDR3 extends over 16 amino acids. The V end lost 1 base, the J end lost 4 bases, and 17 bases lay between the germline ends.

J is TRBJ1-1 and V is TRBV7-2; no clear D. The germline V gene has CDR1 SGHTA and CDR2 FQGNSA. Trimming shortened V by 1 base and J by 2 bases, and 8 bases separated the two germline ends. The CDR3 contains 14 residues. CDR3 protein: CASSLDTTNTEAFF. CDR3 nucleotides: TGTGCCAGCAGCTTAGACACGACTAACACTGAAGCTTTCTTT.

This sequence joins TRBV7-9 and TRBJ2-7; TRBD1 matches 9 bases. This CDR3 comprises 16 residues. The germline V gene encodes CDR1 SEHNR and CDR2 FQNEAQ (reference sequence). The ends lost 3 bases at V and 1 base at J; junction bases unmatched: 7. Here the CDR3 reads CASSFGGTGSSYEQYF. The CDR3 DNA reads TGTGCCAGCAGCTTCGGAGGGACAGGGAGTTCCTACGAGCAGTACTTC.

The chain has TRBV19 and TRBJ2-3; D possibly corresponds to TRBD2 (5 bases). The germline V gene encodes CDR1 LNHDA and CDR2 SQIVND (reference sequence). This CDR3 comprises 15 residues. The germline V and J ends were trimmed by 6 bases and 1 base, with 14 bases remaining between them. The CDR3 nucleotides read TGTGCCAGTAGGTTTGAGGGAGAAGGCACAGATACGCAGTATTTT. Translated, it gives CASRFEGEGTDTQYF.

The chain joins TRBV11-2 to TRBJ2-3, with TRBD2 matching over 10 bases. V lost 4 bases, J lost 0 bases, and 4 bases stayed unmatched. CDR3 length: 16 residues. CDR1 and CDR2 (germline): SGHAT, FQNNGV. CDR3: CASSSVAGGSTDTQYF. CDR3 DNA sequence: TGTGCCAGCAGCTCGGTAGCGGGAGGAAGCACAGATACGCAGTATTTT.

The rearrangement uses TRBV19 and TRBJ1-4, with TRBD1 matching over 7 bases. Germline V gene lookup returns CDR1 LNHDA and CDR2 SQIVND (reference sequence). V was clipped by 4 bases and J by 8 bases; unmatched bases: 7. The CDR3 has 14 amino acids. CDR3 DNA sequence: TGTGCCAGTAGTACAGGGGGAGGATCGGAAAAACTGTTTTTT. Amino acid sequence: CASSTGGGSEKLFF. Combining the CDR3 with reference TRBV19 and TRBJ1-4 gives the whole variable domain DGGITQSPKYLFRKEGQNVTLSCEQNLNHDAMYWYRQDPGQGLRLIYYSQIVNDFQKGDIAEGYSVSREKKESFPLTVTSAQKNPTAFYLCASSTGGGSEKLFFGSGTQLSVL.

This clone was recorded once. The rearrangement uses TRBV28 and TRBJ1-1; TRBD1 matches 8 bases. The V gene's germline CDR1 is MDHEN and CDR2 SYDVKM. The CDR3 covers 15 residues. Unmatched junction bases numbered 14, after V lost 5 bases and J lost 9 bases. The CDR3 region is CASSPGTGPTGQAFF. The CDR3 nucleotides are TGTGCCAGCAGTCCTGGGACAGGTCCGACTGGGCAAGCTTTCTTT.

A remark on this clone: Other nucleotide sequences from this sample produce the same CDR3. The chain uses TRBV28 and TRBJ2-7; D ambiguous. Germline values: CDR1 MDHEN, CDR2 SYDVKM. V gave up 1 base and J gave up 3 bases, with 4 bases separating them. The CDR3 is made up of 12 amino acids. CDR3 amino acids: CASSLSGYEQYF. The DNA for the CDR3 is TGTGCCAGCAGTTTATCGGGCTACGAGCAGTACTTC.

V and J are TRBV7-2 and TRBJ2-3; TRBD2 might be the D (6 bases). CDR1 SGHTA and CDR2 FQGNSA come from the germline V gene. The CDR3 is 17 amino acids. Between the trimmed V and J ends, which lost 6 bases and 2 bases, there was a span of 21 bases. CDR3 coding DNA: TGTGCCAGCAGTATAGGTGGAGGGTCATACTACACAGATACGCAGTATTTT. Its protein is CASSIGGGSYYTDTQYF.

This chain joins TRBV11-3 and TRBJ2-1, with D possibly TRBD1 on 5 matching bases. Germline V gene lookup returns CDR1 SGHNT and CDR2 YENEEA. This CDR3 has 14 amino acids. Trimming pared 3 bases from V and 3 bases from J, leaving 9 bases between. As DNA, the CDR3 is TGTGCCAGCAGCTTCGGGCAGGGCTACAATGAGCAGTTCTTC. This encodes CASSFGQGYNEQFF.

This clone occurred once. The V gene is TRBV28, the J gene TRBJ1-1; TRBD1 agrees at 7 bases. The germline CDR1 and CDR2 sequences are MDHEN and SYDVKM. The CDR3 has 15 residues. After removal of 5 bases from V and 6 bases from J, the junction contained 12 bases not matched to a gene. Here the CDR3 reads CASSIFRDRSSEAFF. CDR3 DNA: TGTGCCAGCAGTATTTTCCGGGACAGATCGTCTGAAGCTTTCTTT.

V is TRBV7-3 and J is TRBJ1-4; D unclear. From germline, CDR1 is SGHTA and CDR2 FQGTGA. This CDR3 contains 16 residues. The V and J ends lost 5 bases and 7 bases respectively, with 20 bases between them. The CDR3 sequence is CASSPREVGGREKLFF. The DNA for the CDR3 is TGTGCCAGCAGCCCACGGGAGGTCGGTGGTCGTGAAAAACTGTTTTTT.

The chain uses TRBV24-1 and TRBJ2-5; TRBD1 matches at 10 bases. This CDR3 comprises 16 residues. The trim removed 4 bases at V and 4 bases at J, leaving 8 bases unmatched. Per the germline V gene, CDR1 is KGHDR and CDR2 is SFDVKD. CDR3 sequence: CATSDLGQGIRETQYF. CDR3 nucleotide sequence: TGTGCCACCAGTGACCTGGGACAGGGGATTCGAGAGACCCAGTACTTC.

The count of this clone is one. The chain combines TRBV9 with TRBJ2-1, with D possibly being TRBD2 (7 bases). The length of the CDR3 is 14 residues. The ends were cut back, 1 base at V and 5 bases at J, with 10 bases in the middle. The germline CDR1 and CDR2 sequences are SGDLS and YYNGEE. The CDR3 DNA follows: TGTGCCAGCAGCGTAAGCGGGACAAACAATGAGCAGTTCTTC. Protein: CASSVSGTNNEQFF.

The chain combines TRBV29-1 with TRBJ1-3, with D possibly TRBD1 on 6 matching bases. The V gene's germline CDR1 is SQVTM and CDR2 ANQGSEA. The V end was cut by 3 bases, the J end by 4 bases, with 13 bases between. The CDR3 consists of 14 residues. CDR3 residues: CSVDEAGTGNTIYF. The CDR3 region has the DNA TGCAGCGTTGATGAGGCAGGGACAGGAAACACCATATATTTT.